This TCR beta chain was observed in a study of CD8+CD57+ T cells in acquired aplastic anemia. TCR beta VDJ and CDR3 profiles were obtained from a genomic DNA template. Via MiXCR, TCRdb re-called the reads, giving one row per CDR3 protein. Of 150,000 to 200,000 distinct CDR3 sequences detected, roughly 50% appear once; the ten largest clones hold about 1.8%. Turning to this clonotype: Antigen: not known.

Germline V gene sequence: CDR1 SNHLY, CDR2 FYNNEI. The CDR3 covers 15 residues. The V end was cut by 6 bases, the J end by 0 bases, with 14 bases between. Previously, flow cytometry had revealed CD8+CD57+ cell expansion in the patients chosen for sequencing. Among the patients, all had severe acquired aplastic anemia. Findings of the study overall: Overlapping CD8+ CDR3 repertoires of patients and controls contained nearly 30 shared sequences. Controls and patients did not differ significantly in CD8+ Simpson's diversity.

The sequence derives from a human donor with aplastic anemia. The sequencing sample was made of sorted CD4+, CD8+, or CD8+CD57+ T cells (not recorded which) from PBMCs. V and J are TRBV2 and TRBJ1-1; no reliable D call. DNA of the CDR3: TGTGCCAGCAGCTTAGGTTTCGGCCTGAACACTGAAGCTTTCTTT. Its translation is CASSLGFGLNTEAFF. The variable domain in full, completed from reference TRBV2 and TRBJ1-1, reads EPEVTQTPSHQVTQMGQEVILRCVPISNHLYFYWYRQILGQKVEFLVSFYNNEISEKSEIFDDQFSVERPDGSNFTLKIRSTKLEDSAMYFCASSLGFGLNTEAFFGQGTRLTVV.